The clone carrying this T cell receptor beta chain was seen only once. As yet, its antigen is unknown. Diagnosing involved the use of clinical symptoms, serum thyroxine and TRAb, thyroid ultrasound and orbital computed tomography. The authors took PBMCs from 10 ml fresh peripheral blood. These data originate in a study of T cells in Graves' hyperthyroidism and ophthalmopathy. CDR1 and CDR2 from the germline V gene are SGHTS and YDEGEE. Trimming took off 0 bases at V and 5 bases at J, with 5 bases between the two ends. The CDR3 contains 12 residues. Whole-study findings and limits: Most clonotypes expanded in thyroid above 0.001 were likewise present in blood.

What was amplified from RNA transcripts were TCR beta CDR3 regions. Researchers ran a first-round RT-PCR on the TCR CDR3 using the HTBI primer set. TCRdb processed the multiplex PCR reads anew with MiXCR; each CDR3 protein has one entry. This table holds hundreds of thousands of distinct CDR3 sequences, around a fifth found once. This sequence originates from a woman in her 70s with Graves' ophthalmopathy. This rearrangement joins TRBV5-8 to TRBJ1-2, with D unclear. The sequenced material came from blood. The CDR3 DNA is TGTGCCAGCAGCTTGGTGTTGTATGGCTACACCTTC. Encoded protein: CASSLVLYGYTF.